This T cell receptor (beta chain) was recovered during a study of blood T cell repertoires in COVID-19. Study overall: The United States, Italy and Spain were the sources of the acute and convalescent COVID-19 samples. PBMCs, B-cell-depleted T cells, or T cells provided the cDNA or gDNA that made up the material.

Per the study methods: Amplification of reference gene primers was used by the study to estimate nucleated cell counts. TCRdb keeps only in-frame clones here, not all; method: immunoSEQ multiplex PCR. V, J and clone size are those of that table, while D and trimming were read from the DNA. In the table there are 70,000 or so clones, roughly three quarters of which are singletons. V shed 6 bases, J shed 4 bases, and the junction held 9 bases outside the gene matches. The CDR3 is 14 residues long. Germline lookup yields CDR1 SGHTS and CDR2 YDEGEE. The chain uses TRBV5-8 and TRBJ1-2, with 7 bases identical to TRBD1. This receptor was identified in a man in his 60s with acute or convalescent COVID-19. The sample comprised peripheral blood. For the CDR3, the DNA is TGTGCCAGCAATCCGGGACAGAGAGTCTATGGCTACACCTTC. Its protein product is CASNPGQRVYGYTF.